Sequencing of this T cell receptor beta chain was carried out in a study of molecular identifiers for immune sequencing clone quantification. TCRdb ran MiXCR on the PCR reads and lists one entry per CDR3 protein. The table has some 650,000 distinct CDR3 sequences, 15% to 20% seen once. With 10%, 30% or 50% of RNA, 20,000 to 1,000,000 naive CD8 T cells were sequenced. This clonotype was picked up many times. There are 16 residues in the CDR3. V was clipped by 6 bases and J by 2 bases, with 18 bases between them. CDR1 LNHDA and CDR2 SQIVND come from the germline V gene (reference sequence). The receptor comes from a human donor in good health. Some libraries in this study had Jurkat cell RNA spiked in. The chain carries TRBV19 and TRBJ2-3; D is perhaps TRBD2 (6 bases). The material sequenced was naive CD8+ T cells from blood, with Jurkat cell RNA spiked in. As to subset: FACS-sorted CD8+CD4-CCR7+CD45RA+ naive T cells. The CDR3 is CASSPFSGLDTDTQYF. The CDR3 nucleotides are TGTGCCAGTAGCCCATTTTCGGGACTCGACACAGATACGCAGTATTTT.